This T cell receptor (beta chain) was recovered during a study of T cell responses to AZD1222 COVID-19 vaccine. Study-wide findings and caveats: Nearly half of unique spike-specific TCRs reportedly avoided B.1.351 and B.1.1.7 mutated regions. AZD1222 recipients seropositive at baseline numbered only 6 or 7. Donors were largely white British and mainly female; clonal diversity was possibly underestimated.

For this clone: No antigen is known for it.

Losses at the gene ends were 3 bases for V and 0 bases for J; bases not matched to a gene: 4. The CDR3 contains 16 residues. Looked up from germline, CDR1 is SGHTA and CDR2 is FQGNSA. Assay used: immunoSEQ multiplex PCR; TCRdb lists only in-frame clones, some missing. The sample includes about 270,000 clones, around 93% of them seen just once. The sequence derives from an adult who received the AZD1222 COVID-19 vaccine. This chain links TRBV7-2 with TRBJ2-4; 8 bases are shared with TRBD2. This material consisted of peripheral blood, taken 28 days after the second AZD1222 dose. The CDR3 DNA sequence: TGTGCCAGCAGCTTTCTAGCGGGCTTAGCCAAAAACATTCAGTACTTC. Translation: CASSFLAGLAKNIQYF.